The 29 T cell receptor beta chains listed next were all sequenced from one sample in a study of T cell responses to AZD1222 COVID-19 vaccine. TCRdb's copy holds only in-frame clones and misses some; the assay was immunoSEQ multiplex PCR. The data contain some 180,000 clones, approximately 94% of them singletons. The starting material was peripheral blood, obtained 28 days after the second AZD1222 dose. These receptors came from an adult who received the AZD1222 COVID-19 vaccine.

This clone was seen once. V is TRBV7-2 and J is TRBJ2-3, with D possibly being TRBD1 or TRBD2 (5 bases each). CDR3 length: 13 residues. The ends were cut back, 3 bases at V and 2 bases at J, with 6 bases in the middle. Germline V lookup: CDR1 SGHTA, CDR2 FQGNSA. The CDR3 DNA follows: TGTGCCAGCAGCTTCGGGGCCACAGATACGCAGTATTTT. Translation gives CASSFGATDTQYF.

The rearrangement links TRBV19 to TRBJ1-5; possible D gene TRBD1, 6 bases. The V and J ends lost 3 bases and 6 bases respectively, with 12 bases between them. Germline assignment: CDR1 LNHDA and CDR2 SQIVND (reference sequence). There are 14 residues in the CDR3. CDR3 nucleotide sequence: TGTGCCAGTAGTATTGGGACAAGGTTTCAGCCCCAGCATTTT. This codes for CASSIGTRFQPQHF.

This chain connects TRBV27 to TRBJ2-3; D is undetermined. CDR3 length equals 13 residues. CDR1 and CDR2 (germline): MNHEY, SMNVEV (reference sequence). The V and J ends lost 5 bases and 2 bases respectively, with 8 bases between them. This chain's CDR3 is CASSPDLTDTQYF. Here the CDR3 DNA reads TGTGCCAGCAGTCCAGACCTCACAGATACGCAGTATTTT.

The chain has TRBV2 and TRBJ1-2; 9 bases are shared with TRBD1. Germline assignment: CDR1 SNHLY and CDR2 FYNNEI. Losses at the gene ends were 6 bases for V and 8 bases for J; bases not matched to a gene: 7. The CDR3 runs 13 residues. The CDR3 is CASRLGQGRGYTF. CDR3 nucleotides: TGTGCCAGCAGGCTGGGACAGGGTAGAGGCTACACCTTC.

CDR3 sequence reads: CASSLNPGQGVEGTEAFF. CDR3 nucleotide sequence: TGTGCCAGCAGCCTCAACCCGGGACAGGGAGTCGAGGGCACTGAAGCTTTCTTT. The chain joins TRBV9 to TRBJ1-1, with TRBD1 identical over 9 bases. The J segment lost 4 bases and the V segment lost 4 bases, leaving 17 bases of the junction unmatched. The CDR3 consists of 18 residues. Germline CDR1 and CDR2: SGDLS and YYNGEE.

The CDR3 reads CASSLFGPGNTEAFF. As DNA, the CDR3 is TGCGCCAGCAGCTTGTTCGGGCCCGGGAACACTGAAGCTTTCTTT. The V and J genes are TRBV5-1 and TRBJ1-1; D remains ambiguous. The CDR3 sequence is 15 residues long. Germline loops: CDR1 SGHRS, CDR2 YFSETQ. V was shortened by 1 base and J by 1 base, with 11 bases between the two germline ends.

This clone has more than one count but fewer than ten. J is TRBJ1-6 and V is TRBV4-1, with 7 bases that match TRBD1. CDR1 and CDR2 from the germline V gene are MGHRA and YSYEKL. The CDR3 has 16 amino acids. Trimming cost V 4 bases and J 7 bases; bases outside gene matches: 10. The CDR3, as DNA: TGCGCCAGCAGCCTCAGTCCGGGACAGACGAATTCACCCCTCCACTTT. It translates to CASSLSPGQTNSPLHF.

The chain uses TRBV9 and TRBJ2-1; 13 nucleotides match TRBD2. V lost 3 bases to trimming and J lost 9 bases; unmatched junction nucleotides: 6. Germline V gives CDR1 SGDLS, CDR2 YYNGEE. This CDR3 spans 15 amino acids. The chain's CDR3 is CASSGRLAGGSEQFF. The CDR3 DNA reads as TGTGCCAGCAGCGGCCGACTAGCGGGGGGCAGTGAGCAGTTCTTC. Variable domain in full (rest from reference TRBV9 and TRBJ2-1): DSGVTQTPKHLITATGQRVTLRCSPRSGDLSVYWYQQSLDQGLQFLIQYYNGEERAKGNILERFSAQQFPDLHSELNLSSLELGDSALYFCASSGRLAGGSEQFFGPGTRLTVL.

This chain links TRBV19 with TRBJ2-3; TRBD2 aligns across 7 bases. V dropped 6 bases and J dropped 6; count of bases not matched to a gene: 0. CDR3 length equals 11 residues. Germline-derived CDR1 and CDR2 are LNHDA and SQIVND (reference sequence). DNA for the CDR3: TGTGCCAGTAGGCGGGGGGATACGCAGTATTTT. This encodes CASRRGDTQYF.

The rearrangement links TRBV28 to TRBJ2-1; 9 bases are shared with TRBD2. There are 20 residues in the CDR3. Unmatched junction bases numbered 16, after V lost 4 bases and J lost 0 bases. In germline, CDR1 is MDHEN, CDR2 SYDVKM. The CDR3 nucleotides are TGTGCCAGCAGTTCACGGACTAAGCGGGAGGCTCACCACTCCTACAATGAGCAGTTCTTC. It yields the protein CASSSRTKREAHHSYNEQFF.

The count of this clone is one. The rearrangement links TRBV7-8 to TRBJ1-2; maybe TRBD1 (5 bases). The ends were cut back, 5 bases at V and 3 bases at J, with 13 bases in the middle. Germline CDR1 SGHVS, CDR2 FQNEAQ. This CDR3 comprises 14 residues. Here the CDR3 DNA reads TGTGCCAGCAGCACTTCGGGGGGGGACTATGGCTACACCTTC. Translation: CASSTSGGDYGYTF.

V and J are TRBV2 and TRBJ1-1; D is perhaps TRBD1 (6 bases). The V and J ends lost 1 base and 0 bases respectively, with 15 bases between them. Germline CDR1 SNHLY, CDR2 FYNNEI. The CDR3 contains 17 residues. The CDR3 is CASSEGRGVGMNTEAFF. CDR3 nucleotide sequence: TGTGCCAGCAGTGAAGGTAGGGGGGTCGGAATGAACACTGAAGCTTTCTTT.

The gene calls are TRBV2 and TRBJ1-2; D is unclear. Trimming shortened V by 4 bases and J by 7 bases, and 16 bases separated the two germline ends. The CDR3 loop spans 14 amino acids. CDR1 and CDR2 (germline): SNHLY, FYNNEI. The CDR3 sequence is CASSGTLKYGGYTF. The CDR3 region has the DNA TGTGCCAGCAGTGGTACATTAAAATACGGTGGCTACACCTTC.

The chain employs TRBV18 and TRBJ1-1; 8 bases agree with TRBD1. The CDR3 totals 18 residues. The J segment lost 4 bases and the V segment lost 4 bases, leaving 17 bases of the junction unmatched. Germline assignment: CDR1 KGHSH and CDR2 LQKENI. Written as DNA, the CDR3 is TGTGCCAGCTCACTGATGGGGCAGGGGGCTACCTCTGGCACTGAAGCTTTCTTT. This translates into CASSLMGQGATSGTEAFF. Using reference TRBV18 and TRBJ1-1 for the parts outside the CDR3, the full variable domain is NAGVMQNPRHLVRRRGQEARLRCSPMKGHSHVYWYRQLPEEGLKFMVYLQKENIIDESGMPKERFSAEFPKEGPSILRIQQVVRGDSAAYFCASSLMGQGATSGTEAFFGQGTRLTVV.

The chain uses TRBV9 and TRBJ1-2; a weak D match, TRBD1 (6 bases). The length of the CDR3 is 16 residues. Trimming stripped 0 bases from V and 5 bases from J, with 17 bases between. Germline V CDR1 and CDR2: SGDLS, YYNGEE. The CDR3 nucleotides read TGTGCCAGCAGCGTAGAGGCCGACGGGGGGGCGTATGGCTACACCTTC. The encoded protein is CASSVEADGGAYGYTF.

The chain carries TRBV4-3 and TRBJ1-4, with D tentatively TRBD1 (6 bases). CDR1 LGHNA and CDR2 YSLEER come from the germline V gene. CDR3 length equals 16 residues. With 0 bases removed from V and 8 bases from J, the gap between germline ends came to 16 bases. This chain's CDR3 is CASSQDSAGVREKLFF. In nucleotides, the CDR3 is TGCGCCAGCAGCCAAGATTCCGCAGGGGTGCGGGAAAAACTGTTTTTT.

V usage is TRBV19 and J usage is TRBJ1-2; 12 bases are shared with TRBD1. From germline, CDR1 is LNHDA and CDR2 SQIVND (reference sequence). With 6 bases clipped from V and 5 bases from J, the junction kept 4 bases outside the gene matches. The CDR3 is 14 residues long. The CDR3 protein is CASSPGQGAYGYTF. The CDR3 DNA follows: TGTGCCAGTAGCCCGGGACAGGGGGCGTATGGCTACACCTTC. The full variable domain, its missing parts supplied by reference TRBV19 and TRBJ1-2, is DGGITQSPKYLFRKEGQNVTLSCEQNLNHDAMYWYRQDPGQGLRLIYYSQIVNDFQKGDIAEGYSVSREKKESFPLTVTSAQKNPTAFYLCASSPGQGAYGYTFGSGTRLTVV.

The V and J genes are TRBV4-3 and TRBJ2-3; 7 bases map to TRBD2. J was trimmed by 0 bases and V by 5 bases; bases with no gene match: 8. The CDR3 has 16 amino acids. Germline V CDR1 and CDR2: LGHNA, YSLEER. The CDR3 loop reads CASSSTSLTSTDTQYF. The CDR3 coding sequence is TGCGCCAGCAGCTCGACTAGCCTTACTAGCACAGATACGCAGTATTTT.

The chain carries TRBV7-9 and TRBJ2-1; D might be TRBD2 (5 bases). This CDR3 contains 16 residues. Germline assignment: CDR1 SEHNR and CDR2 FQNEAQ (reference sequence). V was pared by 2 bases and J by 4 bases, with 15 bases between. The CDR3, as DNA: TGTGCCAGCAGCTTATTGGGAGACCAGACTTACAATGAGCAGTTCTTC. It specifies CASSLLGDQTYNEQFF.

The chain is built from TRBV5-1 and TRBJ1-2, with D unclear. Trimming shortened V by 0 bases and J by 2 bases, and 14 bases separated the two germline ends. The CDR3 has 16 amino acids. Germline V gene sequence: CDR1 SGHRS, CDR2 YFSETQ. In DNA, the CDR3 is TGCGCCAGCAGCTTGGGGTTTGCAGGCGAGAACTATGGCTACACCTTC. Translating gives CASSLGFAGENYGYTF.

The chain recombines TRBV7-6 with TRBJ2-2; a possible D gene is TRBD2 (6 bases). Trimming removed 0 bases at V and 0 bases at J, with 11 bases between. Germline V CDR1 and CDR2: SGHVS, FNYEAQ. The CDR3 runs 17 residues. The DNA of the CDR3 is TGTGCCAGCAGCTTAGCGGGCGGGGCCGCGAACACCGGGGAGCTGTTTTTT. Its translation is CASSLAGGAANTGELFF. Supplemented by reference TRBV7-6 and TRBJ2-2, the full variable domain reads GAGVSQSPRYKVTKRGQDVALRCDPISGHVSLYWYRQALGQGPEFLTYFNYEAQQDKSGLPNDRFSAERPEGSISTLTIQRTEQRDSAMYRCASSLAGGAANTGELFFGEGSRLTVL.

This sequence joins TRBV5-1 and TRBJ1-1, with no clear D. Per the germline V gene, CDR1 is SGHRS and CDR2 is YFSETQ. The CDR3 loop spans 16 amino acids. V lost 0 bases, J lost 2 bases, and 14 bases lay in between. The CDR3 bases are TGCGCCAGCAGCTTGGATATCGGTCGGATCAACACTGAAGCTTTCTTT. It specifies CASSLDIGRINTEAFF.

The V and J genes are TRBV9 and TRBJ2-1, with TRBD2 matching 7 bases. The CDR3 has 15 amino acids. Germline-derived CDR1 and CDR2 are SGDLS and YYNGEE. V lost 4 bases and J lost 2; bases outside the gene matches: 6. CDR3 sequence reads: CASSYGAGAYNEQFF. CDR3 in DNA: TGTGCCAGCAGCTATGGGGCGGGGGCCTACAATGAGCAGTTCTTC. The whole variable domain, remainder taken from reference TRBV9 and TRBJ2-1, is DSGVTQTPKHLITATGQRVTLRCSPRSGDLSVYWYQQSLDQGLQFLIQYYNGEERAKGNILERFSAQQFPDLHSELNLSSLELGDSALYFCASSYGAGAYNEQFFGPGTRLTVL.

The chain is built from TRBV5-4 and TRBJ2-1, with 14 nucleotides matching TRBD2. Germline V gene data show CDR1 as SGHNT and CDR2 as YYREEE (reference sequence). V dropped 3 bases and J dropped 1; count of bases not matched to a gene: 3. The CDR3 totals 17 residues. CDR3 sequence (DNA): TGTGCCAGCAGCTCCGGACTAGCGGGAGGTTCCTACAATGAGCAGTTCTTC. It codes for CASSSGLAGGSYNEQFF.

This CDR3 reads CASSRDQGQPQHF. CDR3 in DNA: TGTGCCAGCAGCCGCGATCAGGGACAGCCCCAGCATTTT. The V call is TRBV7-2, the J call TRBJ1-5; perhaps TRBD1 as D (5 bases). Trimming took 5 bases from V and 7 from J, leaving 12 bases between them. Germline V gene data show CDR1 as SGHTA and CDR2 as FQGNSA. The CDR3 is 13 residues long.

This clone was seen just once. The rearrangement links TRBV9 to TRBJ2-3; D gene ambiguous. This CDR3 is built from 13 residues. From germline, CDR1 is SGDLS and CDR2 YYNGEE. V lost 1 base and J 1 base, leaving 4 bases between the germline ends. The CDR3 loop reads CASSVRGTDTQYF. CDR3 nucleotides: TGTGCCAGCAGCGTAAGGGGCACAGATACGCAGTATTTT.

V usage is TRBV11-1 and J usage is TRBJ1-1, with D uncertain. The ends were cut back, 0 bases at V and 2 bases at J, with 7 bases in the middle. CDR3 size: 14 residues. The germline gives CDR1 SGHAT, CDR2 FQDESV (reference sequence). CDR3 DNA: TGTGCCAGCAGCTTAGCCTCGGTTAACACTGAAGCTTTCTTT. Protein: CASSLASVNTEAFF.

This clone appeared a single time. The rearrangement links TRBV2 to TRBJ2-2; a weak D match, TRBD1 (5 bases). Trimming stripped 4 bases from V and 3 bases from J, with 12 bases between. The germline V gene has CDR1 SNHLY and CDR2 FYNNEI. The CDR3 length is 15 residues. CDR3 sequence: CASSVVAGYTGELFF. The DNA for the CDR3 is TGTGCCAGCAGTGTTGTGGCAGGGTACACCGGGGAGCTGTTTTTT. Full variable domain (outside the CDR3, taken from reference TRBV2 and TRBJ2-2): EPEVTQTPSHQVTQMGQEVILRCVPISNHLYFYWYRQILGQKVEFLVSFYNNEISEKSEIFDDQFSVERPDGSNFTLKIRSTKLEDSAMYFCASSVVAGYTGELFFGEGSRLTVL.

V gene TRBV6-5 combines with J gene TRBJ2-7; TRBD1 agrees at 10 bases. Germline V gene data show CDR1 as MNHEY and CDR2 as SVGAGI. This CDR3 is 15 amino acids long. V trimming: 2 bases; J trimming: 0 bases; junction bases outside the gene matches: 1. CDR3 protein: CASSYGQGGSYEQYF. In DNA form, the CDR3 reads TGTGCCAGCAGTTACGGACAGGGGGGCTCCTACGAGCAGTACTTC.